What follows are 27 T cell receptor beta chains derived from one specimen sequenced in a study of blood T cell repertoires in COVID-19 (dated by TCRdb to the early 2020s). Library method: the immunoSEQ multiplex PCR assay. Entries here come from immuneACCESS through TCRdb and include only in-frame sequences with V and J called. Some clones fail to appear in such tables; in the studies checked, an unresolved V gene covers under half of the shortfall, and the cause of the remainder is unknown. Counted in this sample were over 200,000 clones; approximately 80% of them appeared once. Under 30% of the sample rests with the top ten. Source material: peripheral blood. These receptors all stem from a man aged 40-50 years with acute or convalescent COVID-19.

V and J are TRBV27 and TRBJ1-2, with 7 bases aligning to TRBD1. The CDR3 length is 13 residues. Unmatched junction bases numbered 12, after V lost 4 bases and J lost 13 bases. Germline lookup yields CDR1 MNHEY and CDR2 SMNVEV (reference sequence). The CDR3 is CASSSSPRQGVTF. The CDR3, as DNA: TGTGCCAGCAGTTCCTCCCCCCGACAGGGCGTCACCTTC.

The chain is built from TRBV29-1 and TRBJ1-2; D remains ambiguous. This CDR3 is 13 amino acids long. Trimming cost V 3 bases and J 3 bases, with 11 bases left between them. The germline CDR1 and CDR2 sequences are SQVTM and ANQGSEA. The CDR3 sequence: CSVDVADDYGYTF. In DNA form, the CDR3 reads TGCAGCGTTGATGTGGCCGATGACTATGGCTACACCTTC. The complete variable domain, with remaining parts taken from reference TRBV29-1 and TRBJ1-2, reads SAVISQKPSRDICQRGTSLTIQCQVDSQVTMMFWYRQQPGQSLTLIATANQGSEATYESGFVIDKFPISRPNLTFSTLTVSNMSPEDSSIYLCSVDVADDYGYTFGSGTRLTVV.

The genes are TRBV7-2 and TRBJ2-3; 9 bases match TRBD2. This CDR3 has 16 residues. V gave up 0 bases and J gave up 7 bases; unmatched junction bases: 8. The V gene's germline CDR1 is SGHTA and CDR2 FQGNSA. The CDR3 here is CASSLAATSGRHTQYF. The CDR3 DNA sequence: TGTGCCAGCAGCTTAGCCGCGACTAGCGGCCGACATACGCAGTATTTT.

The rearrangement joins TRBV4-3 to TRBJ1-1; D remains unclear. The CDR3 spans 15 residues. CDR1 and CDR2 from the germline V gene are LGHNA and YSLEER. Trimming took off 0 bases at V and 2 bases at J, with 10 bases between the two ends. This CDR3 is CASSQERARNTEAFF. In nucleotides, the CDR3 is TGCGCCAGCAGCCAAGAGAGGGCACGCAACACTGAAGCTTTCTTT.

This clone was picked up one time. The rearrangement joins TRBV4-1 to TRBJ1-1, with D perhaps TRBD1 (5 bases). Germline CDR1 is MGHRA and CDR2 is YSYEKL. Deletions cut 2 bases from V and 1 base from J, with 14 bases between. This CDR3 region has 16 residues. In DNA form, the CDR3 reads TGCGCCAGCAGCCAACCCTTCGGGGGTAGGAACACTGAAGCTTTCTTT. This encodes CASSQPFGGRNTEAFF.

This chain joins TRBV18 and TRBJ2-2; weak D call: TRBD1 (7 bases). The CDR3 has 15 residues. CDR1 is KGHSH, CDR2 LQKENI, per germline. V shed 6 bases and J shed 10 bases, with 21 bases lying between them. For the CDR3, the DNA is TGTGCCAGCTCCGAACCGAGGGACAGCGGGCTGGAGCTGTTTTTT. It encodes CASSEPRDSGLELFF.

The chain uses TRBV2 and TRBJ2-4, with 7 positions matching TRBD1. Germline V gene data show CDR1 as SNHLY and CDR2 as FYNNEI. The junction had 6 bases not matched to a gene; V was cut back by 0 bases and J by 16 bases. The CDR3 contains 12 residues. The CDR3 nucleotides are TGTGCCAGCAGTGAAGCGGGGGACAGAGAATACTTC. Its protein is CASSEAGDREYF.

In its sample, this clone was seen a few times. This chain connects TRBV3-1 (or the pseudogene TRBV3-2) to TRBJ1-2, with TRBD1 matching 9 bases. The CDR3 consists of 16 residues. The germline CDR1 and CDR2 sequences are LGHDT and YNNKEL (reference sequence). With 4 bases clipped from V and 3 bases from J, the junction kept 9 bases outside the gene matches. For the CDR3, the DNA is TGTGCCAGCAGCCCCTGGGACAGGGAATCCGACTATGGCTACACCTTC. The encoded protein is CASSPWDRESDYGYTF.

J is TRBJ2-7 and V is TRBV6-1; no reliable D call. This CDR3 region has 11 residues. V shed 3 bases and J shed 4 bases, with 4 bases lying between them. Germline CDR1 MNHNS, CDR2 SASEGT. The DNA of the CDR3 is TGTGCCAGCAGTGATATGTACGAGCAGTACTTC. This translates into CASSDMYEQYF.

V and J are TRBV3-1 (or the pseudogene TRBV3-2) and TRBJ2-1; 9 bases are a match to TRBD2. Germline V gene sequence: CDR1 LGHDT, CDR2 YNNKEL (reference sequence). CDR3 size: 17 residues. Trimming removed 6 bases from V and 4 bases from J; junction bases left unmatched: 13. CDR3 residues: CASSLSGSYLGYNEQFF. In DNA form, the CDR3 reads TGTGCCAGCAGTCTTAGCGGGAGCTATTTGGGGTACAATGAGCAGTTCTTC.

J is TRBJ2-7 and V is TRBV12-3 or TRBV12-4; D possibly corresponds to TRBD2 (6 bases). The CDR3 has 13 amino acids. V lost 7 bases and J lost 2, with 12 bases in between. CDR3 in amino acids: CASTTSSAYEQYF. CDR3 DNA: TGTGCCAGCACGACTAGTTCCGCCTACGAGCAGTACTTC.

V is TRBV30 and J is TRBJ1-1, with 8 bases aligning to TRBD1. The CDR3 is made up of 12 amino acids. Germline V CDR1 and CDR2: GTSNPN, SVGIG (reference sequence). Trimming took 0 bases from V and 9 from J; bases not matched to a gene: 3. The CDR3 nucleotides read TGTGCCTGGAGTGTCCAGGGGGCGCAAGCTTTCTTT. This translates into CAWSVQGAQAFF.

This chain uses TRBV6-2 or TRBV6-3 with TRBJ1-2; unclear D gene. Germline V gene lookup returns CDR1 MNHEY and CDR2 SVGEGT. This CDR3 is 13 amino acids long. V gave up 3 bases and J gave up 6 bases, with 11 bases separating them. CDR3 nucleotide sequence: TGTGCCAGCAGTTATGGCGGGTCGGATGGCTACACCTTC. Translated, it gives CASSYGGSDGYTF.

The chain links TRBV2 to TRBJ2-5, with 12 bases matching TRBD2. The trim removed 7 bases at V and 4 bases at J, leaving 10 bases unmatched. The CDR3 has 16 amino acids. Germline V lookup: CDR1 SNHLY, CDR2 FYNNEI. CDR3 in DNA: TGTGCCAGCAACCTACTAGCGGGAGGAAGGGGAGAGACCCAGTACTTC. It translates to CASNLLAGGRGETQYF.

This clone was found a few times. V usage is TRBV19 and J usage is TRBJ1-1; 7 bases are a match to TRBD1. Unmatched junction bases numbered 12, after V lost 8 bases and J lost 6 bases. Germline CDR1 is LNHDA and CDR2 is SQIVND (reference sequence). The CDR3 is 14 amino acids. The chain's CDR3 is CASARDRDLPEAFF. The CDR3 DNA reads TGTGCCAGTGCCCGCGACAGGGATCTTCCTGAAGCTTTCTTT.

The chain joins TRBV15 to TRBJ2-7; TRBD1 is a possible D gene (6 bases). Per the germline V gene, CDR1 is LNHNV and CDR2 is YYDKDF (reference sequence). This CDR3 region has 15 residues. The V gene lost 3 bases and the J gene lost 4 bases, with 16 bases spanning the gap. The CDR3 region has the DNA TGTGCCACCAGCAGTGGGGAGCGAGGGGGTTACGAGCAGTACTTC. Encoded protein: CATSSGERGGYEQYF.

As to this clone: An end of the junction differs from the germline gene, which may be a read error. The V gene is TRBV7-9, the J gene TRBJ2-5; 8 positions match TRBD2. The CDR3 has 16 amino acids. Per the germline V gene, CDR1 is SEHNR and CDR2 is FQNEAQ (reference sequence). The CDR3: CASSFYGSGGEETRYF. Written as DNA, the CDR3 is TGTGCCAGCAGCTTCTACGGGAGCGGGGGCGAAGAGACCCGGTACTTC.

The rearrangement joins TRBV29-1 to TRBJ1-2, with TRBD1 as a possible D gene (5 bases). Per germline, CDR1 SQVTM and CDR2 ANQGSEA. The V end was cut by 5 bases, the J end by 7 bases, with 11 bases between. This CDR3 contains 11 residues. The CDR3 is CSVHQGRGYTF. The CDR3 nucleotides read TGCAGCGTTCATCAGGGTCGTGGCTACACCTTC.

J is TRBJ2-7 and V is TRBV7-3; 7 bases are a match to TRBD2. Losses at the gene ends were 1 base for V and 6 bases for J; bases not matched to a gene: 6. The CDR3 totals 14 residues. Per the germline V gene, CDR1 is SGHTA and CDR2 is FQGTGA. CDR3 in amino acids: CASSLSGSTLEQYF. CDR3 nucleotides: TGTGCCAGCAGCTTAAGCGGGAGCACTCTCGAGCAGTACTTC.

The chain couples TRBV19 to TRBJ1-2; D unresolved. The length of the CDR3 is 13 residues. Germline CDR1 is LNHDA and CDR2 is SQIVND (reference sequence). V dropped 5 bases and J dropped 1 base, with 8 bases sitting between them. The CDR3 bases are TGTGCCAGTAGTCCCGCCAGTAACTATGGCTACACCTTC. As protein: CASSPASNYGYTF. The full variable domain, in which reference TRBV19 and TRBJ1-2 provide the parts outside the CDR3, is DGGITQSPKYLFRKEGQNVTLSCEQNLNHDAMYWYRQDPGQGLRLIYYSQIVNDFQKGDIAEGYSVSREKKESFPLTVTSAQKNPTAFYLCASSPASNYGYTFGSGTRLTVV.

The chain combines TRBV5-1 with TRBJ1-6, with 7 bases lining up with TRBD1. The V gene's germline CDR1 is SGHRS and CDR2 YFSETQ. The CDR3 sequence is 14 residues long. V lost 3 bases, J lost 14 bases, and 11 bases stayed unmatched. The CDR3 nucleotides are TGCGCCAGCAGCTACGACAGGGCCGATGGGTCCCTCCACTTT. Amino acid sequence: CASSYDRADGSLHF.

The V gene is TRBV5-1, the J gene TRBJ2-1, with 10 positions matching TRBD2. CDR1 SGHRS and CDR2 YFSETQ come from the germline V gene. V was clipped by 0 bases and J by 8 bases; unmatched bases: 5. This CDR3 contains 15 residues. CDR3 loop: CASSLAASGSYEQFF. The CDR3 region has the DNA TGCGCCAGCAGCTTGGCGGCTAGCGGGAGCTATGAGCAGTTCTTC.

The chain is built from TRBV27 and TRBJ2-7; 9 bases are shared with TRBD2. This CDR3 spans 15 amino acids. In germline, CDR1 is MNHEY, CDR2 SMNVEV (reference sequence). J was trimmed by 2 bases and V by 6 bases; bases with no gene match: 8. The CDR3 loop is CASRSFSGRPYEQYF. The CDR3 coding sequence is TGTGCCAGCAGGTCGTTTAGCGGGAGACCCTACGAGCAGTACTTC.

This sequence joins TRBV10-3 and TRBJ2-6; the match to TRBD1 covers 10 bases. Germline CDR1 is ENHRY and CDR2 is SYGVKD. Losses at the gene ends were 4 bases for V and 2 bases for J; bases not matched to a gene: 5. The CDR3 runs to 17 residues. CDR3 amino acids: CAISGGQGITGANVLTF. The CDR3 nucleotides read TGTGCCATCAGTGGGGGACAGGGGATAACTGGGGCCAACGTCCTGACTTTC.

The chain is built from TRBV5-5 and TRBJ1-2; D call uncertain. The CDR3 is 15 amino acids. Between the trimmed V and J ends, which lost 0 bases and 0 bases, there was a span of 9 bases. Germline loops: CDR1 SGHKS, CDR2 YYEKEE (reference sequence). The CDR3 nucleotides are TGTGCCAGCAGCTTGGGCTCGCTAACTAACTATGGCTACACCTTC. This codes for CASSLGSLTNYGYTF.

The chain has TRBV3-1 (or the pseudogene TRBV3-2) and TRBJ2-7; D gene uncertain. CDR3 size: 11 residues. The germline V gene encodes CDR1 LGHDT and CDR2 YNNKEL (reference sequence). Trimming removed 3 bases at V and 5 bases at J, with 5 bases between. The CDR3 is CASSHSNEQYF. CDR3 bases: TGTGCCAGCAGCCATTCAAACGAGCAGTACTTC.

The chain's CDR3 is CASSLGTSGDYNEQFF. The CDR3 nucleotides are TGTGCCAGCAGCTTAGGGACTAGCGGGGATTACAATGAGCAGTTCTTC. J is TRBJ2-1 and V is TRBV7-9; 12 nucleotides agree with TRBD2. The CDR3 runs to 16 residues. Germline values: CDR1 SEHNR, CDR2 FQNEAQ (reference sequence). Losses at the gene ends were 1 base for V and 4 bases for J; bases not matched to a gene: 2.